The rows below give T cell receptor beta chains drawn from one sample of a study of cytomegalovirus exposure and HLA in healthy donors. The data were produced by immunoSEQ multiplex PCR, yet TCRdb's version contains in-frame clones alone and is incomplete. The sample has 160,000 or so clones, roughly four fifths seen once. Sequencing was performed on PBMCs. The receptors shown here come from a man aged 45 to 65 in good health and CMV-seropositive. Both conserved end residues are part of each CDR3. A D gene is named only where the DNA matches it firmly. Rows give clone size only sometimes, using once, few, many, or a class for an expanded clone.

j_call: TRBJ1-1
clone_size: .
d_call: TRBD1
v_call: TRBV6-1
cdr3_nt: TGTGCCAGCAGTAAAACAGGGGAACTAACTGAAGCTTTCTTT
cdr3_aa: CASSKTGELTEAFF

j_call: TRBJ2-1
clone_size: few
d_call: TRBD2
v_call: TRBV11-3
cdr3_nt: TGTGCCAGCAGCCGGAGCGGGAGGTCCTCCTACAATGAGCAGTTCTTC
cdr3_aa: CASSRSGRSSYNEQFF

j_call: TRBJ2-1
clone_size: .
d_call: TRBD2
v_call: TRBV30
cdr3_nt: TGTGCCTGGAGTGTGTTCCCACTTTGGCTAGCGGGAGAGTCCTACAATGAGCAGTTCTTC
cdr3_aa: CAWSVFPLWLAGESYNEQFF

j_call: TRBJ2-3
clone_size: .
d_call: TRBD1
v_call: TRBV29-1
cdr3_nt: TGCAGCGCTCTCGGGACAGTAAGGTTTGATACGCAGTATTTT
cdr3_aa: CSALGTVRFDTQYF

j_call: TRBJ1-5
clone_size: .
d_call: .
v_call: TRBV9
cdr3_nt: TGTGCCAGCAGCGCCTTTCTACAGGGAGAGCCCCAGCATTTT
cdr3_aa: CASSAFLQGEPQHF

j_call: TRBJ2-7
clone_size: .
d_call: .
v_call: TRBV2
cdr3_nt: TGTGCCAGCAGACCTCCGGGATCCACCTACGAGCAGTACTTC
cdr3_aa: CASRPPGSTYEQYF

j_call: TRBJ2-7
clone_size: .
d_call: TRBD1
v_call: TRBV4-1
cdr3_nt: TGCGCCAGCAGCCAGCAAGAGGGGGGACAGGGAACCTACGAGCAGTACTTC
cdr3_aa: CASSQQEGGQGTYEQYF

j_call: TRBJ2-7
clone_size: once
d_call: .
v_call: TRBV27
cdr3_nt: TGTGCCAGCAGTGGAGACCCACCCTACGAGCAGTACTTC
cdr3_aa: CASSGDPPYEQYF

j_call: TRBJ2-7
clone_size: .
d_call: TRBD1
v_call: TRBV28
cdr3_nt: TGTGCCACCAGCGGGGACAGGGGGATCAACGAGCAGTACTTC
cdr3_aa: CATSGDRGINEQYF

j_call: TRBJ2-7
clone_size: .
d_call: .
v_call: TRBV10-3
cdr3_nt: TGTGCCATCAGTGTCGGGGGGCGGGCGGGAGTGGACGAGCAGTACTTC
cdr3_aa: CAISVGGRAGVDEQYF

j_call: TRBJ2-5
clone_size: .
d_call: .
v_call: TRBV10-1
cdr3_nt: TGCGCCAGCAGTTCATCCCAGGGGACCCAGTACTTC
cdr3_aa: CASSSSQGTQYF

j_call: TRBJ2-5
clone_size: few
d_call: TRBD1
v_call: TRBV7-7
cdr3_nt: TGTGCTAGCTCCCGGGACAGCCAAGAGACCCAGTACTTC
cdr3_aa: CASSRDSQETQYF

j_call: TRBJ2-5
clone_size: .
d_call: .
v_call: TRBV5-6
cdr3_nt: TGTGCCAGCAGCTATTCCGGACTCTCGTACCAAGAGACCCAGTACTTC
cdr3_aa: CASSYSGLSYQETQYF

j_call: TRBJ1-2
clone_size: .
d_call: .
v_call: TRBV27
cdr3_nt: TGTGCCAGCAGTTTTGGGGGGAACTATGGCTACACCTTC
cdr3_aa: CASSFGGNYGYTF

j_call: TRBJ2-2
clone_size: .
d_call: .
v_call: TRBV9
cdr3_nt: TGTGCCAGCAGCGTAGGGTCGGCTAGCCAGCTAAACACCGGGGAGCTGTTTTTT
cdr3_aa: CASSVGSASQLNTGELFF

j_call: TRBJ1-2
clone_size: .
d_call: .
v_call: TRBV4-3
cdr3_nt: TGCGCCAGCAGCCAAGTCGGACAGATAGTCGGCTACACCTTC
cdr3_aa: CASSQVGQIVGYTF

j_call: TRBJ2-7
clone_size: few
d_call: TRBD2
v_call: TRBV5-8
cdr3_nt: TGTGCCGGCGCGGGAGGTGACACCTACGAGCAGTACTTC
cdr3_aa: CAGAGGDTYEQYF

j_call: TRBJ2-7
clone_size: .
d_call: .
v_call: TRBV5-1
cdr3_nt: TGCGCCAGCAGCCGGAGAACGCCACCCTACGAGCAGTACTTC
cdr3_aa: CASSRRTPPYEQYF

j_call: TRBJ2-3
clone_size: .
d_call: TRBD2
v_call: TRBV2
cdr3_nt: TGTGCCAGCAAGCAGCGGGGGGGCACAGATACGCAGTATTTT
cdr3_aa: CASKQRGGTDTQYF

j_call: TRBJ2-7
clone_size: .
d_call: TRBD2
v_call: TRBV6-5
cdr3_nt: TGTGCCAGCGCGGGGGGGAGTTCCTACGAGCAGTACTTC
cdr3_aa: CASAGGSSYEQYF

j_call: TRBJ2-2
clone_size: .
d_call: TRBD2
v_call: TRBV4-3
cdr3_nt: TGCGCCAGCAGCCAAGGGACTAGCCTGAAGACCGGGGAGCTGTTTTTT
cdr3_aa: CASSQGTSLKTGELFF

j_call: TRBJ2-1
clone_size: .
d_call: .
v_call: TRBV4-1
cdr3_nt: TGCGCCAGCAGCCAAACAGGGTTTGAGCAGTTCTTC
cdr3_aa: CASSQTGFEQFF

j_call: TRBJ1-5
clone_size: .
d_call: .
v_call: TRBV18
cdr3_nt: TGTGCCAGCTCAACTAGGAACGACGGGGTCCAGCCCCAGCATTTT
cdr3_aa: CASSTRNDGVQPQHF

j_call: TRBJ1-2
clone_size: .
d_call: TRBD1
v_call: TRBV6-5
cdr3_nt: TGTGCCAGCAGTCGGGGACAGGGGGCATCCTATGGCTACACCTTC
cdr3_aa: CASSRGQGASYGYTF

j_call: TRBJ2-7
clone_size: .
d_call: TRBD2
v_call: TRBV7-9
cdr3_nt: TGTGCCAGCAGCCCCCGGACTAGCAGAAGCTCCTACGAGCAGTACTTC
cdr3_aa: CASSPRTSRSSYEQYF

j_call: TRBJ2-1
clone_size: .
d_call: TRBD2
v_call: TRBV7-9
cdr3_nt: TGTGCCAGCCACCACGGGGAGGGGATGGGTTCCAATGAGCAGTTCTTC
cdr3_aa: CASHHGEGMGSNEQFF

j_call: TRBJ2-7
clone_size: .
d_call: TRBD2
v_call: TRBV2
cdr3_nt: TGTGCCAGCAGTGAAGCCCGTGTCGGGAGGCTCCCGGGGGAGCAGTACTTC
cdr3_aa: CASSEARVGRLPGEQYF

j_call: TRBJ1-1
clone_size: .
d_call: TRBD1
v_call: TRBV7-9
cdr3_nt: TGTGCCAGCAGCTTAACTGGACAGGGGGTAAGGGGCACTGAAGCTTTCTTT
cdr3_aa: CASSLTGQGVRGTEAFF

j_call: TRBJ2-5
clone_size: .
d_call: TRBD1
v_call: TRBV7-2
cdr3_nt: TGTGCCAGCAGCGTCCGGACAGGCCAAGAGACCCAGTACTTC
cdr3_aa: CASSVRTGQETQYF

j_call: TRBJ1-4
clone_size: .
d_call: .
v_call: TRBV27
cdr3_nt: TGTGCCAGCAGTTTAAACCTCAGGAGGAACGTTAATGAAAAACTGTTTTTT
cdr3_aa: CASSLNLRRNVNEKLFF

j_call: TRBJ2-5
clone_size: .
d_call: .
v_call: TRBV7-9
cdr3_nt: TGTGCCAGCAGCTTAGTCCCCCCCGGGGACCAAGAGACCCAGTACTTC
cdr3_aa: CASSLVPPGDQETQYF

j_call: TRBJ2-7
clone_size: .
d_call: TRBD1
v_call: TRBV4-3
cdr3_nt: TGCGCCAGCAGCCAAGGACAGGGGGTGGGGTACGAGCAGTACTTC
cdr3_aa: CASSQGQGVGYEQYF

j_call: TRBJ2-4
clone_size: .
d_call: .
v_call: TRBV4-1
cdr3_nt: TGCGCCAGCAGCCAATCGGGCTGGCAGGGGGGATTCCTAGCCAAAAACAGTCAGTACTTC
cdr3_aa: CASSQSGWQGGFLAKNSQYF

j_call: TRBJ1-2
clone_size: once
d_call: .
v_call: TRBV5-1
cdr3_nt: TGCGCCAGCGCTCGCTCGACGGAGTATGGCTACACCTTC
cdr3_aa: CASARSTEYGYTF

j_call: TRBJ2-3
clone_size: few
d_call: .
v_call: TRBV5-4
cdr3_nt: TGTGCCAGCAGCTCGAGGGGTTGGGACTTACTCACAGATACGCAGTATTTT
cdr3_aa: CASSSRGWDLLTDTQYF

j_call: TRBJ1-3
clone_size: .
d_call: .
v_call: TRBV29-1
cdr3_nt: TGCAGCGTCAGGGAGGGTGGAGGAAACACCATATATTTT
cdr3_aa: CSVREGGGNTIYF

j_call: TRBJ2-2
clone_size: .
d_call: TRBD1
v_call: TRBV4-3
cdr3_nt: TGCGCCAGCAGCCGCGGCCGGGACAGGGGTTCCGGGGAGCTGTTTTTT
cdr3_aa: CASSRGRDRGSGELFF

j_call: TRBJ2-5
clone_size: .
d_call: TRBD1
v_call: TRBV13
cdr3_nt: TGTGCCAGCAGCGGCGGACAGGAGACGGAGACCCAGTACTTC
cdr3_aa: CASSGGQETETQYF

j_call: TRBJ2-1
clone_size: .
d_call: TRBD2
v_call: TRBV19
cdr3_nt: TGTGCCAGTAGTGTATGGGGACTAGACAATGAGCAGTTCTTC
cdr3_aa: CASSVWGLDNEQFF

j_call: TRBJ2-3
clone_size: .
d_call: TRBD2
v_call: TRBV28
cdr3_nt: TGTGCCAGCAGTCTCCCGACTAGCGGGAGCTGGGATACGCAGTATTTT
cdr3_aa: CASSLPTSGSWDTQYF

j_call: TRBJ2-1
clone_size: .
d_call: .
v_call: TRBV27
cdr3_nt: TGTGCCAGCAGTTCTTTCAATGAGCAGTTCTTC
cdr3_aa: CASSSFNEQFF